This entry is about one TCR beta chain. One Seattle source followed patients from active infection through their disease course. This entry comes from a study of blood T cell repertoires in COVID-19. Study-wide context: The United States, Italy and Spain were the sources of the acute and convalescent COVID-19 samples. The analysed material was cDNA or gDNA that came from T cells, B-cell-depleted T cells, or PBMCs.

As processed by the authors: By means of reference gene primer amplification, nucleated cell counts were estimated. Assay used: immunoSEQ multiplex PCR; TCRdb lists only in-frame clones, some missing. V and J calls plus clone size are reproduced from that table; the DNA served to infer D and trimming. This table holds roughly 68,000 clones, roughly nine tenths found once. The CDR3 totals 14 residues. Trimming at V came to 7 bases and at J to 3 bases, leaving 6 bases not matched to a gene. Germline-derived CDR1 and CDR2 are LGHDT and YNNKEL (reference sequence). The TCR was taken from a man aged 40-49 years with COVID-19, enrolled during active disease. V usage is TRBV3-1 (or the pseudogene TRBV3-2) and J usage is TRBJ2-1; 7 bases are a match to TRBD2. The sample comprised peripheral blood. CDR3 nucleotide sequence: TGTGCCAGCACCTCCTCGGGGGGCTACAATGAGCAGTTCTTC. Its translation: CASTSSGGYNEQFF.